The 2 T cell receptor beta chains below all came from one sample that was sequenced in a study of PD-L1 blockade in urothelial cancer. Sample time point: pretreatment peripheral blood. Produced via immunoSEQ multiplex PCR; TCRdb's table is partial and in-frame only. Here the sample spans some 50,000 clones, around 90% being singletons. Source: PBMCs, taken around atezolizumab (anti-PD-L1) treatment. The receptors stem from an older woman with urothelial cancer.

The genes are TRBV9 and TRBJ1-3, with 7 bases matching TRBD1. CDR1 SGDLS and CDR2 YYNGEE come from the germline V gene. V lost 0 bases and J lost 10; bases outside the gene matches: 10. The CDR3 loop spans 15 amino acids. This chain's CDR3 is CASSVGYQGETTIYF. CDR3 nucleotide sequence: TGTGCCAGCAGCGTAGGGTACCAGGGGGAAACAACCATATATTTT.

V is TRBV13 and J is TRBJ2-5, with D possibly being TRBD2 (6 bases). The V gene lost 3 bases and the J gene lost 3 bases, with 11 bases spanning the gap. This CDR3 region has 14 residues. Germline V gives CDR1 PRHDT, CDR2 FYEKMQ (reference sequence). CDR3 sequence reads: CASSFMRGKETQYF. The CDR3 coding sequence is TGTGCCAGCAGCTTCATGCGGGGTAAAGAGACCCAGTACTTC.